A selection of T cell receptor beta chains follows, all from one sample in a study of blood T cell repertoires in COVID-19. Here immunoSEQ multiplex PCR was the method, and the copy in TCRdb shows in-frame clones only, minus some. The profile shows under 200,000 clones, more than 85% of them singletons. The sample comprised peripheral blood. Receptor source: an elderly woman with COVID-19, enrolled during active disease. Both conserved end residues are part of each CDR3. Each record gives: J gene, D gene, V gene, clone size, CDR3 protein, CDR3 DNA. The D gene is left open where the match is weak. For some rows the clone size is stated as once, few or many, or as a class when expanded; others skip it.

J: TRBJ1-3; D: TRBD1; V: TRBV5-1; size: NA; CDR3: CASSLEPGQGNTIYF; DNA: TGCGCCAGCAGCTTGGAACCGGGACAGGGAAACACCATATATTTT
J: TRBJ1-2; D: NA; V: TRBV12-3/TRBV12-4; size: NA; CDR3: CASSSDSYGYTF; DNA: TGTGCCAGCAGCTCCGACAGCTATGGCTACACCTTC
J: TRBJ2-7; D: TRBD1; V: TRBV5-1; size: NA; CDR3: CASRGQGAGEQYF; DNA: TGCGCCAGCAGAGGACAGGGGGCGGGAGAGCAGTACTTC
J: TRBJ2-1; D: TRBD1; V: TRBV24-1; size: NA; CDR3: CATSAPGQGAPQFF; DNA: TGTGCCACCAGTGCTCCGGGACAGGGGGCGCCTCAGTTCTTC
J: TRBJ2-1; D: NA; V: TRBV2; size: NA; CDR3: CASSQGLIDEQFF; DNA: TGTGCCAGCAGCCAGGGTTTGATCGATGAGCAGTTCTTC
J: TRBJ2-2; D: NA; V: TRBV10-3; size: NA; CDR3: CAINRVNTGELFF; DNA: TGTGCCATCAACAGGGTGAACACCGGGGAGCTGTTTTTT
J: TRBJ2-1; D: TRBD2; V: TRBV2; size: NA; CDR3: CASSEPGLASYNEQFF; DNA: TGTGCCAGCAGCGAACCGGGACTAGCTTCATACAATGAGCAGTTCTTC
J: TRBJ1-6; D: NA; V: TRBV5-1; size: NA; CDR3: CASSSTLPNSPLHF; DNA: TGCGCCAGCAGCTCCACCCTACCCAATTCACCCCTCCACTTT
J: TRBJ1-4; D: NA; V: TRBV28; size: NA; CDR3: CASSLARGVSTNEKLFF; DNA: TGTGCCAGCAGTTTAGCCCGAGGTGTTTCAACTAATGAAAAACTGTTTTTT
J: TRBJ2-7; D: NA; V: TRBV28; size: NA; CDR3: CASSFSSYEQYF; DNA: TGTGCCAGCAGCTTCTCCTCCTACGAGCAGTACTTC
J: TRBJ1-5; D: NA; V: TRBV5-4; size: NA; CDR3: CASSLDGSNQPQHF; DNA: TGTGCCAGCAGCTTGGACGGGAGCAATCAGCCCCAGCATTTT
J: TRBJ2-6; D: NA; V: TRBV19; size: NA; CDR3: CATGQSSGANVLTF; DNA: TGTGCCACCGGACAAAGCTCTGGGGCCAACGTCCTGACTTTC
J: TRBJ1-1; D: NA; V: TRBV6-5; size: NA; CDR3: CASIGEMNTEAFF; DNA: TGTGCCAGCATCGGTGAAATGAACACTGAAGCTTTCTTT
J: TRBJ2-3; D: NA; V: TRBV7-7; size: NA; CDR3: CASSPRQYGTQYF; DNA: TGTGCCAGCAGCCCCAGACAGTATGGTACGCAGTATTTT
J: TRBJ2-3; D: NA; V: TRBV18; size: NA; CDR3: CASSPRTRNTDTQYF; DNA: TGTGCCAGCTCACCACGAACGAGGAACACAGATACGCAGTATTTT
J: TRBJ2-7; D: NA; V: TRBV10-3; size: once; CDR3: CAISEPPGRGAYEQYF; DNA: TGTGCCATCAGTGAGCCCCCCGGGAGAGGTGCCTACGAGCAGTACTTC
J: TRBJ2-1; D: TRBD2; V: TRBV9; size: NA; CDR3: CASSVVGLADEQFF; DNA: TGTGCCAGCAGCGTAGTGGGACTAGCGGATGAGCAGTTCTTC
J: TRBJ2-3; D: NA; V: TRBV6-4; size: NA; CDR3: CASSDGQADTQYF; DNA: TGTGCCAGCAGTGATGGGCAGGCAGATACGCAGTATTTT
J: TRBJ1-5; D: TRBD1; V: TRBV7-2; size: NA; CDR3: CASSLAGTANQPQHF; DNA: TGTGCCAGCAGCTTAGCCGGGACAGCGAATCAGCCCCAGCATTTT
J: TRBJ1-5; D: TRBD1; V: TRBV2; size: NA; CDR3: CASSDGGRGRRNQPQHF; DNA: TGTGCCAGCAGTGATGGGGGCAGGGGGCGAAGGAATCAGCCCCAGCATTTT
J: TRBJ2-4; D: TRBD2; V: TRBV7-3; size: NA; CDR3: CASSLAGGNGAKNIQYF; DNA: TGTGCCAGCAGCTTAGCCGGGGGGAACGGAGCCAAAAACATTCAGTACTTC
J: TRBJ1-2; D: NA; V: TRBV7-2; size: NA; CDR3: CASSSSSGYGYTF; DNA: NA
J: TRBJ2-5; D: NA; V: TRBV6-2/TRBV6-3; size: NA; CDR3: CASSYPRAWGLGETQYF; DNA: TGTGCCAGCAGTTACCCCCGTGCTTGGGGGCTGGGAGAGACCCAGTACTTC
J: TRBJ2-7; D: TRBD2; V: TRBV19; size: NA; CDR3: CASSKAGDEQYF; DNA: TGTGCCAGTAGTAAAGCGGGAGACGAGCAGTACTTC
J: TRBJ2-1; D: NA; V: TRBV11-1; size: NA; CDR3: CASSFQGRLNEQFF; DNA: TGTGCCAGCAGCTTTCAGGGTCGCCTCAATGAGCAGTTCTTC
J: TRBJ2-1; D: TRBD2; V: TRBV7-2; size: NA; CDR3: CASSFRGLAGEREQFF; DNA: TGTGCCAGCAGCTTCAGAGGACTAGCGGGAGAGCGGGAGCAGTTCTTC
J: TRBJ1-3; D: TRBD1; V: TRBV12-3/TRBV12-4; size: NA; CDR3: CASSLGQANTIYF; DNA: TGTGCCAGCAGTTTGGGACAGGCAAACACCATATATTTT
J: TRBJ2-1; D: TRBD2; V: TRBV18; size: NA; CDR3: CASSPSSGRQQFF; DNA: TGTGCCAGCTCCCCAAGTAGCGGGAGGCAGCAGTTCTTC
J: TRBJ1-2; D: TRBD1; V: TRBV19; size: NA; CDR3: CASSTKTGFDYGYTF; DNA: TGTGCCAGTAGCACAAAGACAGGGTTCGACTATGGCTACACCTTC
J: TRBJ1-1; D: TRBD1; V: TRBV28; size: NA; CDR3: CASSLTGGGTEAFF; DNA: TGTGCCAGCAGTCTTACAGGGGGCGGTACTGAAGCTTTCTTT
J: TRBJ2-1; D: NA; V: TRBV28; size: NA; CDR3: CASKSTGAYNEQFF; DNA: TGTGCCAGCAAATCAACAGGCGCCTACAATGAGCAGTTCTTC
J: TRBJ2-1; D: TRBD2; V: TRBV7-2; size: NA; CDR3: CASSSLAGGQYNEQFF; DNA: TGTGCCAGCAGCTCGTTAGCGGGAGGACAATACAATGAGCAGTTCTTC